This T cell receptor (beta chain) was captured in a study of T-cell reconstitution after alpha-beta-depleted transplantation in children (dated by TCRdb to 2016 to 2017). Context from the whole study: Using TCR repertoire profiling, the study quantitatively followed how T-cell immune reconstitution unfolded in children after TCRalphabeta/CD19-depleted allogeneic hematopoietic cell transplantation. Study-level results and caveats: In some patients, the high TCRbeta diversity seen at day 60 was put down to recipient T cells and intrathymic progenitors that had survived conditioning. The apparently early recovery of alphabetaT-cell counts about two months after transplant reportedly depended on only several hundred rapidly expanded clones that came from non-depleted graft cells. The frequencies of hyperexpanded clones fell over the following months, and after one year, T-cell counts and TCRbeta diversity were mostly attributed to newly produced T cells.

V was cut back by 1 base and J by 7 bases, leaving a gap of 9 bases between them. The germline V gene encodes CDR1 SGHDT and CDR2 YYEEEE. The CDR3 numbers 14 residues from cysteine through phenylalanine. Of the read, only the CDR3 DNA is kept; its 42 bases are in frame from base 1. Library construction relied on PCR. Sequencing relied on an Illumina HiSeq 2500. TCR library preparation used molecular barcoding, with unique molecular identifiers applied to normalize quantification of the TCRbeta repertoire. The public sequencing data were trimmed at Q25 with fastp and processed into clonotypes with MiXCR by TCRdb, which kept only in-frame beta chains. A single entry per CDR3 protein holds the most common genes and DNA from its merged rows. The sample table records roughly 74,000 distinct CDR3 sequences; around a sixth of these occur just once. Roughly half of the sample is held by the ten biggest clonotypes.

A note on this clonotype: Its cognate antigen has yet to be identified. Base qualities are not at hand, and no much larger clone is one base apart.

The treatment or condition label on this specimen signifies: allogeneic hematopoietic cell transplantation with graft depleted of TCRalphabeta T cells and CD19 B cells. Transplant recipients were children who received TCRalphabeta/CD19-depleted allogeneic hematopoietic cell grafts. This sequence originates from a male patient aged 2 to 10 who had a stem cell transplant for acute lymphoblastic leukemia, so the T cells may come from the graft donor. Rearrangement joined TRBV5-6 to TRBJ1-6; the D gene remains uncertain. The specimen was PBMCs, mostly from graft donor cells, collected 360 days after TCRalphabeta/CD19-depleted stem cell transplant. DNA sequence: TGTGCCAGCAGCTTGAAACCACGGAATTCACCCCTCCACTTT. Translated, it gives CASSLKPRNSPLHF. With all but the CDR3 taken from the reference TRBV5-6 and TRBJ1-6 genes, the full variable domain is: DAGVTQSPTHLIKTRGQQVTLRCSPKSGHDTVSWYQQALGQGPQFIFQYYEEEERQRGNFPDRFSGHQFPNYSSELNVNALLLGDSALYLCASSLKPRNSPLHFGNGTRLTVT.